Listed here are 20 T cell receptor beta chains from one sample, sequenced in a study of blood T cells in healthy people across ages. With a J-beta primer mix and a sample-barcoded 5' primer, a second PCR ran roughly 6 to 12 cycles. TCRdb reprocessed the 5' RACE reads with MiXCR, giving one entry per CDR3 protein. The sample lists over 1,500,000 distinct CDR3 sequences; about two fifths were seen once. Sequencing used blood. These receptors all come from a human donor in good health.

This clonotype has only a few counts. V gene TRBV2 combines with J gene TRBJ2-6; D call uncertain. CDR1 is SNHLY, CDR2 FYNNEI, per germline. The V end was cut by 8 bases, the J end by 4 bases, with 15 bases between. This CDR3 contains 15 residues. In DNA form, the CDR3 reads TGTGCCAGCTCTGAACTCGGCTACGGGGCCAACGTCCTGACTTTC. Residues: CASSELGYGANVLTF. Filled out from reference TRBV2 and TRBJ2-6, the complete variable domain reads EPEVTQTPSHQVTQMGQEVILRCVPISNHLYFYWYRQILGQKVEFLVSFYNNEISEKSEIFDDQFSVERPDGSNFTLKIRSTKLEDSAMYFCASSELGYGANVLTFGAGSRLTVL.

V gene TRBV7-9 combines with J gene TRBJ2-1; unclear D gene. The CDR3 is 15 amino acids. Looked up from germline, CDR1 is SEHNR and CDR2 is FQNEAQ (reference sequence). V was cut by 4 bases and J by 10 bases, with 20 bases left in between. The CDR3 sequence is CASSSTTFGFVEQFF. The CDR3 DNA follows: TGTGCCAGCAGCTCGACAACATTCGGGTTCGTCGAGCAGTTCTTC.

The V call is TRBV20-1, the J call TRBJ2-5; D possibly corresponds to TRBD2 (5 bases). CDR3 size: 14 residues. The germline V gene encodes CDR1 DFQATT and CDR2 SNEGSKA (reference sequence). Between the trimmed V and J ends, which lost 6 bases and 5 bases, there was a span of 19 bases. CDR3 DNA: TGCAGTGCAGCAGAGGGTGGGAGAGGGGAGACCCAGTACTTC. Encoded protein: CSAAEGGRGETQYF.

V gene TRBV5-4 combines with J gene TRBJ2-2; D may match TRBD1 or TRBD2 (6 bases each). V was pared by 0 bases and J by 5 bases, with 14 bases between. The CDR3 is made up of 16 amino acids. Germline V gene data show CDR1 as SGHNT and CDR2 as YYREEE (reference sequence). This chain's CDR3 is CASSLAYGGQTGELFF. The CDR3 DNA follows: TGTGCCAGCAGCTTGGCCTATGGGGGGCAAACCGGGGAGCTGTTTTTT. Full variable domain (outside the CDR3, taken from reference TRBV5-4 and TRBJ2-2): ETGVTQSPTHLIKTRGQQVTLRCSSQSGHNTVSWYQQALGQGPQFIFQYYREEENGRGNFPPRFSGLQFPNYSSELNVNALELDDSALYLCASSLAYGGQTGELFFGEGSRLTVL.

The chain joins TRBV6-2 or TRBV6-3 to TRBJ2-5; D unclear. V was cut by 6 bases and J by 3 bases, with 29 bases left in between. Looked up from germline, CDR1 is MNHEY and CDR2 is SVGEGT. The CDR3 length is 19 residues. CDR3 sequence reads: CASSQTNNLGSLKEETQYF. Here the CDR3 DNA reads TGTGCCAGCAGCCAAACAAATAACCTTGGGTCACTAAAGGAAGAGACCCAGTACTTC.

This clonotype occurred once. The rearrangement uses TRBV5-6 and TRBJ1-1; a weak D match, TRBD1 (5 bases). Between the trimmed V and J ends, which lost 4 bases and 11 bases, there was a span of 15 bases. Per germline, CDR1 SGHDT and CDR2 YYEEEE. The CDR3 contains 12 residues. The CDR3 DNA is TGTGCCAGCAGCCCCTTGCGGGGGGTTGCTTTCTTT. It is translated as CASSPLRGVAFF.

A few counts support this clonotype. The chain links TRBV12-3 or TRBV12-4 to TRBJ2-3; D perhaps matches TRBD2 (7 bases). The CDR3 consists of 18 residues. Trimming shortened V by 8 bases and J by 3 bases, and 27 bases separated the two germline ends. The CDR3 nucleotides read TGTGCCAGCTGGCACGGCGGGGGCCCCCCAAGAGGTACAGATACGCAGTATTTT. It yields the protein CASWHGGGPPRGTDTQYF.

In its sample, this clonotype was seen a few times. V is TRBV20-1 and J is TRBJ2-7; D is perhaps TRBD2 (5 bases). This CDR3 contains 12 residues. V was clipped by 7 bases and J by 2 bases, with 12 bases between them. Looked up from germline, CDR1 is DFQATT and CDR2 is SNEGSKA (reference sequence). The CDR3 nucleotides are TGCAGTGTCGGACCGGGAACCTACGAGCAGTACTTC. Translation: CSVGPGTYEQYF.

This clonotype has only a few counts. The chain carries TRBV7-3 and TRBJ2-1; TRBD1 aligns across 8 bases. Germline V gene data show CDR1 as SGHTA and CDR2 as FQGTGA. This CDR3 region has 15 residues. V was pared by 3 bases and J by 10 bases, with 11 bases of the junction left unmatched. CDR3 nucleotides: TGTGCCAGCAGCTTGCTTGGCAGGGGGCAAGGGGAGCAGTTCTTC. Amino acid sequence: CASSLLGRGQGEQFF. Looking up the rest from reference TRBV7-3 and TRBJ2-1 gives the full variable domain: GAGVSQTPSNKVTEKGKYVELRCDPISGHTALYWYRQSLGQGPEFLIYFQGTGAADDSGLPNDRFFAVRPEGSVSTLKIQRTERGDSAVYLCASSLLGRGQGEQFFGPGTRLTVL.

CDR3 in DNA: TGTGCCAGCAGTGGCCCGGGGGGGGCTAGCAATCAGCCCCAGCATTTT. This sequence encodes CASSGPGGASNQPQHF. This chain links TRBV6-1 with TRBJ1-5, with a weak D call TRBD1 (6 bases). The CDR3 runs 16 residues. The ends were cut back, 4 bases at V and 0 bases at J, with 13 bases in the middle. Germline CDR1 and CDR2: MNHNS and SASEGT.

This chain uses TRBV6-5 with TRBJ1-3, with D unresolved. Trimming pared 8 bases from V and 1 base from J, leaving 3 bases between. The CDR3 is 11 residues long. CDR1 and CDR2 (germline): MNHEY, SVGAGI. The CDR3 DNA sequence: TGTGCCAGCCGATCTGGAAACACCATATATTTT. As protein: CASRSGNTIYF.

The rearrangement joins TRBV7-9 to TRBJ2-1; a possible D gene is TRBD1 (6 bases). The ends were cut back, 3 bases at V and 5 bases at J, with 14 bases in the middle. The CDR3 runs 15 residues. Germline V CDR1 and CDR2: SEHNR, FQNEAQ (reference sequence). CDR3 sequence reads: CASSFGTSFNNEQFF. CDR3 coding DNA: TGTGCCAGCAGCTTCGGGACAAGTTTTAACAATGAGCAGTTCTTC. Full variable domain (remainder filled in from reference TRBV7-9 and TRBJ2-1): DTGVSQNPRHKITKRGQNVTFRCDPISEHNRLYWYRQTLGQGPEFLTYFQNEAQLEKSRLLSDRFSAERPKGSFSTLEIQRTEQGDSAMYLCASSFGTSFNNEQFFGPGTRLTVL.

A single count supports this clonotype. The chain is built from TRBV24-1 and TRBJ1-1, with D uncertain. This CDR3 is 13 amino acids long. Germline V gene data show CDR1 as KGHDR and CDR2 as SFDVKD. Trimming shortened V by 3 bases and J by 10 bases, and 14 bases separated the two germline ends. The CDR3 sequence: CATSDRGDMGAFF. CDR3 coding DNA: TGTGCCACCAGTGATCGGGGAGACATGGGAGCTTTCTTT.

This clonotype has just a few counts. V gene TRBV4-3 combines with J gene TRBJ2-5, with 14 bases lining up with TRBD2. CDR3 length: 16 amino acids. With 0 bases clipped from V and 8 bases from J, the junction kept 5 bases outside the gene matches. The V gene's germline CDR1 is LGHNA and CDR2 YSLEER. For the CDR3, the DNA is TGCGCCAGCAGCCAAGATCTCGGACTAGCGGGGGGTACCCAGTACTTC. Its protein is CASSQDLGLAGGTQYF.

The chain is built from TRBV4-1 and TRBJ2-7; perhaps TRBD2 as D (5 bases). The length of the CDR3 is 16 residues. Germline CDR1 is MGHRA and CDR2 is YSYEKL. V was cut by 0 bases and J by 2 bases, with 14 bases left in between. The CDR3 nucleotides are TGCGCCAGCAGCCAAGAACCCCGGGTCGGGACCTACGAGCAGTACTTC. This translates into CASSQEPRVGTYEQYF.

This rearrangement joins TRBV12-3 or TRBV12-4 to TRBJ2-1; possible D gene TRBD2, 6 bases. V was cut by 1 base and J by 9 bases, with 19 bases left in between. CDR3 length: 16 amino acids. The DNA of the CDR3 is TGTGCCAGCAGTTTAGAGGGACTTCCCCCTTCGGGTGAGCAGTTCTTC. Its translation: CASSLEGLPPSGEQFF.

V gene TRBV2 combines with J gene TRBJ1-5, with 7 positions matching TRBD1. The CDR3 loop spans 18 amino acids. CDR1 SNHLY and CDR2 FYNNEI come from the germline V gene. Unmatched junction bases numbered 13, after V lost 0 bases and J lost 5 bases. The CDR3 DNA reads TGTGCCAGCAGTGAAGCTGGGACAGCCGCATGGGATGATCAGCCCCAGCATTTT. Translation: CASSEAGTAAWDDQPQHF.

This clonotype was seen a handful of times. The chain recombines TRBV4-3 with TRBJ2-4; no firm D call. Germline assignment: CDR1 LGHNA and CDR2 YSLEER. V was shortened by 0 bases and J by 13 bases, with 22 bases between the two germline ends. This CDR3 comprises 16 residues. CDR3 sequence (DNA): TGCGCCAGCAGCCAAGAGATAGGAACCGATGGTGTGGGGCAGTACTTC. It codes for CASSQEIGTDGVGQYF.

This clonotype was found a few times. CDR3 sequence (DNA): TGTGCCAGCAGTTACTCGCAACAGGGGATGCGTGGCTACACCTTC. Protein: CASSYSQQGMRGYTF. This chain uses TRBV6-6 with TRBJ1-2; 7 nucleotides agree with TRBD1. The V and J ends lost 0 bases and 7 bases, in that order; junction bases with no gene match: 8. Germline V gene data show CDR1 as MNHNY and CDR2 as SVGAGI (reference sequence). This CDR3 has 15 residues.

The chain has TRBV20-1 and TRBJ2-1, with 10 bases aligning to TRBD2. CDR1 and CDR2 from the germline V gene are DFQATT and SNEGSKA (reference sequence). The CDR3 is made up of 14 amino acids. The junction had 5 bases not matched to a gene; V was cut back by 2 bases and J by 7 bases. The CDR3 sequence is CSARFPSGRNEQFF. CDR3 in DNA: TGCAGTGCTAGATTCCCTAGCGGGAGAAATGAGCAGTTCTTC.